The next 4 T cell receptor beta chains were all read from a single sample in a study of blood T cells in healthy people across ages. The use of a sample-barcoded 5' primer and a J-beta primer mix characterized a second PCR of roughly 6 to 11 cycles. MiXCR, run by TCRdb on the 5' RACE reads, gives a single entry per CDR3 protein. This sample yields about 2 million distinct CDR3 sequences, of which about 50% are seen a single time; roughly 2.1% belongs to the top ten. Input material: blood. These receptors all stem from a woman between 35 and 50 years old in good health.

As concerns this clonotype: At one end, the junction sequence differs from germline, possibly due to a read error. In nucleotides, the CDR3 is TGTGCCACCAGCAGCACTAGCGGGGGGGGCGGGGGGCTGTTTTTT. Amino acid sequence: CATSSTSGGGGGLFF. V is TRBV15 and J is TRBJ2-2; TRBD2 agrees at 13 bases. The germline gives CDR1 LNHNV, CDR2 YYDKDF (reference sequence). The CDR3 is 15 amino acids.

The gene calls are TRBV20-1 and TRBJ1-1; tentative D call: TRBD1 (5 bases). From germline, CDR1 is DFQATT and CDR2 SNEGSKA (reference sequence). Trimming took 5 bases from V and 3 from J, leaving 7 bases between them. This CDR3 has 11 residues. The CDR3 DNA follows: TGCAGTGCTCGGGGGTACACTGAAGCTTTCTTT. It codes for CSARGYTEAFF.

A few counts support this clonotype. The chain is built from TRBV27 and TRBJ2-5; tentative D call: TRBD1 (5 bases). From germline, CDR1 is MNHEY and CDR2 SMNVEV (reference sequence). V dropped 3 bases and J dropped 0 bases, with 8 bases sitting between them. There are 14 residues in the CDR3. The CDR3 bases are TGTGCCAGCAGTTTCGACAGCTACCAAGAGACCCAGTACTTC. It translates to CASSFDSYQETQYF.

A few counts support this clonotype. V and J are TRBV7-2 and TRBJ2-5; D possibly corresponds to TRBD1 (5 bases). Looked up from germline, CDR1 is SGHTA and CDR2 is FQGNSA. V lost 4 bases, J lost 5 bases, and 17 bases lay in between. The CDR3 consists of 15 residues. The CDR3 loop reads CASSSQRQLGETQYF. In DNA, the CDR3 is TGTGCCAGCAGCTCTCAAAGACAGTTGGGTGAGACCCAGTACTTC.